Detailed here is one T cell receptor beta chain. Its antigen is undetermined. TCRdb's copy holds only in-frame clones and misses some; the assay was immunoSEQ multiplex PCR. This sample has approximately 100,000 clones, with about 82% found just once. In germline, CDR1 is LGHNA, CDR2 YSLEER. The CDR3 has 13 residues. Trimming took 0 bases from V and 5 from J, leaving 7 bases between them. This sample was taken from a study of graft-versus-host responses after intestinal transplantation. General study results and limits: When patients had graft-donor T cell macrochimerism, their allografts held high graft-versus-host to host-versus-graft clonal ratios.

The chain carries TRBV4-3 and TRBJ2-5; D gene ambiguous. This specimen consisted of PBMCs, obtained 255 days after intestinal transplant. This clonotype was sampled from a human patient who received an intestinal transplant, so some T cells may come from the graft donor. The CDR3 region has the DNA TGCGCCAGCAGCCAAGATTCTGAGGAGACCCAGTACTTC. Protein sequence: CASSQDSEETQYF.